What follows is one TCR beta chain and its context. This specimen comes from a study of shared clonotypes between healthy human individuals. Sequenced by immunoSEQ multiplex PCR; TCRdb stores in-frame clones only, minus some. Of over 1.4 million clones listed, around 97% are singletons. Looked up from germline, CDR1 is MGHDK and CDR2 is SYGVNS. CDR3 length: 16 amino acids. Trimming took 6 bases from V and 6 from J; bases not matched to a gene: 12. The donors were all Caucasian adults (living in Nashville, Tennessee). CD4+ cell separation produced CD45RA+ naive and CD45RA-negative memory subsets. The TCR sequence derives from a man in his thirties or forties in good health. This chain connects TRBV25-1 to TRBJ2-1, with 9 bases fitting TRBD1. The source material was naive CD4+ T cells sorted from blood. Specified subset: CD45RA+ positively selected. CDR3 bases: TGTGCCAGCAGGGACTCACGGGACAGGGAATTCAATGAGCAGTTCTTC. Translating gives CASRDSRDREFNEQFF.